The rows below give T cell receptor beta chains drawn from one sample of a study of T cell responses to AZD1222 COVID-19 vaccine. Data came from immunoSEQ multiplex PCR; TCRdb stores just in-frame clones and leaves some out. The sample records approximately 45,000 clones, about nine tenths being singletons. The specimen was peripheral blood, collected 28 days after the second AZD1222 dose. The receptors stem from an adult who received the AZD1222 COVID-19 vaccine. Both conserved end residues are part of each CDR3. A D gene is named only where the DNA matches it firmly. Size values are once, few and many counts, or a class for expanded clones, and some rows have none.

D	V	J	size	CDR3	DNA
TRBD1	TRBV18	TRBJ2-7	few	CASSQGQGAREQYF	TGTGCCAGCTCCCAGGGACAGGGGGCGCGGGAGCAGTACTTC
NA	TRBV19	TRBJ1-2	once	CASSIPGDGGDYGYTF	TGTGCCAGTAGTATTCCCGGGGACGGCGGGGACTATGGCTACACCTTC
NA	TRBV7-6	TRBJ1-6	NA	CASSLEQRISYNSPLHF	TGTGCCAGCAGCTTAGAACAGCGGATTTCCTATAATTCACCCCTCCACTTT
NA	TRBV28	TRBJ1-4	NA	CASSLQPTNEKLFF	TGTGCCAGCAGTCTACAGCCAACTAATGAAAAACTGTTTTTT
NA	TRBV6-6	TRBJ1-1	NA	CASSTYYTEAFF	TGTGCCAGCAGTACCTATTACACTGAAGCTTTCTTT
NA	TRBV27	TRBJ2-5	NA	CASSLSREQTQYF	TGTGCCAGCAGTTTATCAAGGGAACAGACCCAGTACTTC
TRBD1	TRBV29-1	TRBJ1-1	NA	CSGLRGQEGTEAFF	TGCAGCGGCCTGAGGGGGCAGGAGGGCACTGAAGCTTTCTTT
NA	TRBV2	TRBJ1-5	NA	CASSVFRQGPQHF	TGTGCCAGCAGTGTTTTCAGGCAGGGGCCCCAGCATTTT
TRBD1	TRBV7-9	TRBJ2-7	NA	CASSLDRSSEQYF	TGTGCCAGCAGCTTGGACAGGTCGTCCGAGCAGTACTTC
NA	TRBV4-2	TRBJ2-7	few	CASSQELRGYEQYF	TGTGCCAGCAGCCAAGAACTTCGAGGTTACGAGCAGTACTTC
NA	TRBV18	TRBJ2-7	once	CASSPPDSYEQYF	TGTGCCAGCTCACCACCGGACAGCTACGAGCAGTACTTC
NA	TRBV19	TRBJ2-2	NA	CASSIIARGELFF	TGTGCCAGTAGTATTATAGCTAGGGGGGAGCTGTTTTTT
NA	TRBV27	TRBJ2-1	NA	CASSNSGTLSYNEQFF	TGTGCCAGCAGCAATTCCGGGACACTCTCCTACAATGAGCAGTTCTTC
NA	TRBV18	TRBJ1-1	NA	CASSPPAFLNTEAFF	TGTGCCAGCTCACCACCTGCTTTCCTAAACACTGAAGCTTTCTTT
TRBD1	TRBV29-1	TRBJ1-6	once	CSVQDREDSPLHF	TGCAGCGTTCAGGACAGGGAGGACTCACCCCTCCACTTT
TRBD2	TRBV5-1	TRBJ2-5	NA	CASSSEGLAGPETQYF	TGCGCCAGCAGCTCCGAGGGACTAGCGGGGCCGGAGACCCAGTACTTC
NA	TRBV6-5	TRBJ1-5	NA	CASSYSRVNQPQHF	TGTGCCAGCAGTTACTCACGGGTGAATCAGCCCCAGCATTTT
NA	TRBV4-3	TRBJ1-6	NA	CASSLDRSMSSPLHF	TGCGCCAGCAGCCTCGACAGGAGCATGAGTTCACCCCTCCACTTT
NA	TRBV9	TRBJ2-7	once	CASSVGVTSYEQYF	TGTGCCAGCAGCGTAGGCGTCACCTCCTACGAGCAGTACTTC
NA	TRBV18	TRBJ2-5	once	CASWNGARRGNRGETQYF	TGTGCCAGCTGGAACGGGGCCCGGCGGGGGAACAGGGGAGAGACCCAGTACTTC
TRBD1	TRBV11-2	TRBJ2-2	NA	CASSLRDRVNTGELFF	TGTGCCAGCAGCTTAAGGGACAGGGTAAACACCGGGGAGCTGTTTTTT
NA	TRBV4-2	TRBJ2-5	NA	CASSQGYPRGHMGETQYF	TGTGCCAGCAGCCAAGGATACCCCCGGGGCCATATGGGAGAGACCCAGTACTTC
TRBD2	TRBV5-1	TRBJ2-1	NA	CASSTGRASGSDEQFF	TGCGCCAGCAGCACGGGACGGGCTAGCGGGAGTGATGAGCAGTTCTTC
NA	TRBV3-1/TRBV3-2	TRBJ1-6	NA	CASSQGDNSPLHF	TGTGCCAGCAGCCAAGGAGATAATTCACCCCTCCACTTT
TRBD2	TRBV7-3	TRBJ2-1	NA	CASSLTWKRDSYNEQFF	TGTGCCAGCAGCTTAACGTGGAAGCGGGACTCCTACAATGAGCAGTTCTTC
NA	TRBV30	TRBJ2-7	NA	CAWSVSGNEQYF	TGTGCCTGGAGTGTTAGTGGAAACGAGCAGTACTTC
NA	TRBV18	TRBJ2-1	once	CASSPPAAGADEQFF	TGTGCCAGCTCACCACCGGCGGCCGGCGCGGATGAGCAGTTCTTC